A single sample is the source of the 27 T cell receptor beta chains below, sequenced in a study of OX40 agonist ivuxolimab in advanced cancers. The receptor library was made with the immunoSEQ multiplex PCR assay. TCRdb retrieved this table from immuneACCESS and kept in-frame rearrangements only. Not all clones are present; in checked studies, unresolved V genes account for under half, and no reason is known for the remainder. The sample table records 65,000 to 75,000 clones; around 85% of these occur just once. About 0.83% of the sample rests with the top ten. Sequencing was performed on CD4+ or CD8+ T cells sorted from blood, taken in a trial of the OX40 agonist ivuxolimab. Receptors originate from an adult with an advanced solid tumor such as melanoma, head and neck, liver or kidney cancer.

This chain connects TRBV6-5 to TRBJ1-3; 7 nucleotides align to TRBD1. Germline V gene lookup returns CDR1 MNHEY and CDR2 SVGAGI. J was trimmed by 4 bases and V by 6 bases; bases with no gene match: 3. The CDR3 has 13 residues. The CDR3 region is CASRSTGGNTIYF. CDR3 bases: TGTGCCAGCAGATCGACAGGGGGAAACACCATATATTTT.

The CDR3 here is CASSKNTEAFF. The DNA for the CDR3 is TGTGCCAGCTCAAAAAACACTGAAGCTTTCTTT. The chain recombines TRBV18 with TRBJ1-1; D remains unclear. The length of the CDR3 is 11 residues. Germline assignment: CDR1 KGHSH and CDR2 LQKENI. With 5 bases removed from V and 2 bases from J, the gap between germline ends came to 3 bases.

V usage is TRBV13 and J usage is TRBJ1-1, with D hard to call. The V gene's germline CDR1 is PRHDT and CDR2 FYEKMQ (reference sequence). The CDR3 extends over 13 amino acids. The ends were cut back, 5 bases at V and 3 bases at J, with 10 bases in the middle. The DNA of the CDR3 is TGTGCCAGCAGCATAATGACGGACACTGAAGCTTTCTTT. It encodes CASSIMTDTEAFF.

The V gene is TRBV18, the J gene TRBJ2-5, with D unclear. The germline V gene has CDR1 KGHSH and CDR2 LQKENI. The CDR3 is 15 residues long. Trimming cost V 1 base and J 3 bases, with 12 bases left between them. The CDR3 spells CASSPRSGVEETQYF. The DNA for the CDR3 is TGTGCCAGCTCACCACGATCAGGAGTGGAAGAGACCCAGTACTTC.

This chain links TRBV29-1 with TRBJ2-7; 8 nucleotides match TRBD1. Losses at the gene ends were 4 bases for V and 7 bases for J; bases not matched to a gene: 3. The CDR3 is 11 residues long. In germline, CDR1 is SQVTM, CDR2 ANQGSEA. The CDR3 DNA reads TGCAGCGTTGGCCAGGGGGCGGAGCAGTACTTC. This codes for CSVGQGAEQYF.

Concerning this clone: One end of the junction varies from germline; a read error may be responsible. The chain employs TRBV7-9 and TRBJ2-7; 8 bases line up with TRBD2. CDR1 and CDR2 from the germline V gene are SEHNR and FQNEAQ (reference sequence). This CDR3 is built from 11 residues. The DNA of the CDR3 is TGTGCCAGCAGCCTTGAGGGATTAGCGGGGTTC. It is translated as CASSLEGLAGF.

V and J are TRBV11-3 and TRBJ2-7; 11 bases map to TRBD2. V shed 4 bases, J shed 7 bases, and the junction held 15 bases outside the gene matches. Germline CDR1 SGHNT, CDR2 YENEEA. The CDR3 has 17 amino acids. CDR3: CASSYPSSLAGDDEQYF. The CDR3 DNA reads as TGTGCCAGCAGCTACCCATCCTCACTAGCGGGAGATGATGAGCAGTACTTC.

This chain uses TRBV28 with TRBJ1-2, with D unclear. This CDR3 spans 12 amino acids. Trimming pared 5 bases from V and 4 bases from J, leaving 8 bases between. Germline V CDR1 and CDR2: MDHEN, SYDVKM. DNA of the CDR3: TGTGCCAGCAGTAAAGCTTCCTATGGCTACACCTTC. Protein sequence: CASSKASYGYTF.

This chain links TRBV28 with TRBJ2-2; no firm D call. The CDR3 has 18 residues. V was cut by 7 bases and J by 6 bases, with 27 bases left in between. In germline, CDR1 is MDHEN, CDR2 SYDVKM. The CDR3 DNA follows: TGTGCCAGCACCAGCTCAGCAGCCCCCTCTTCTCTCGCCGGGGAGCTGTTTTTT. The encoded protein is CASTSSAAPSSLAGELFF.

V gene TRBV30 combines with J gene TRBJ2-5; D may be TRBD1 (6 bases). CDR3 length equals 15 residues. Per germline, CDR1 GTSNPN and CDR2 SVGIG (reference sequence). V gave up 0 bases and J gave up 4 bases, with 15 bases separating them. Here the CDR3 DNA reads TGTGCCTGGAGTGTAAATAGAGGGGGTGGAGAGACCCAGTACTTC. Translated, it gives CAWSVNRGGGETQYF.

The chain joins TRBV7-8 to TRBJ1-5; 7 nucleotides match TRBD1. Germline-derived CDR1 and CDR2 are SGHVS and FQNEAQ. With 6 bases clipped from V and 1 base from J, the junction kept 3 bases outside the gene matches. The CDR3 contains 14 residues. CDR3 sequence: CASSPGGSNQPQHF. CDR3 bases: TGTGCCAGCAGTCCAGGGGGGAGCAATCAGCCCCAGCATTTT.

The V call is TRBV6-5, the J call TRBJ1-1; D ambiguous. The V gene lost 2 bases and the J gene lost 1 base, with 5 bases spanning the gap. This CDR3 contains 13 residues. Per germline, CDR1 MNHEY and CDR2 SVGAGI. DNA of the CDR3: TGTGCCAGCAGTTACACCAGGAACACTGAAGCTTTCTTT. Its protein is CASSYTRNTEAFF.

The rearrangement links TRBV6-5 to TRBJ2-3; 8 nucleotides line up with TRBD1. The V gene's germline CDR1 is MNHEY and CDR2 SVGAGI. The CDR3 has 14 residues. V shed 5 bases, J shed 1 base, and the junction held 2 bases outside the gene matches. The CDR3: CASSLTGGTDTQYF. DNA for the CDR3: TGTGCCAGCAGTCTGACAGGGGGCACAGATACGCAGTATTTT.

The V gene is TRBV5-1, the J gene TRBJ1-1; possibly TRBD1 for D (6 bases). The germline gives CDR1 SGHRS, CDR2 YFSETQ. There are 14 residues in the CDR3. V was trimmed by 3 bases and J by 4 bases, leaving 13 bases between them. The CDR3 sequence: CASSSRTDSTEAFF. CDR3 DNA: TGCGCCAGCAGCTCGCGGACAGACAGCACTGAAGCTTTCTTT.

This sequence joins TRBV6-5 and TRBJ1-1, with TRBD1 matching 10 bases. Germline assignment: CDR1 MNHEY and CDR2 SVGAGI. This CDR3 is 14 amino acids long. V lost 8 bases and J lost 4; bases outside the gene matches: 7. In DNA form, the CDR3 reads TGTGCCAGCCGCCGGGGACAGGGGTCCACTGAAGCTTTCTTT. Translated: CASRRGQGSTEAFF.

The chain couples TRBV6-5 to TRBJ1-2, with TRBD1 matching over 9 bases. This CDR3 has 14 amino acids. The V gene's germline CDR1 is MNHEY and CDR2 SVGAGI. V shed 5 bases, J shed 2 bases, and the junction held 3 bases outside the gene matches. The CDR3: CASSGQGQNYGYTF. CDR3 nucleotide sequence: TGTGCCAGCAGTGGACAGGGGCAGAACTATGGCTACACCTTC.

The chain links TRBV12-1 to TRBJ2-7; TRBD1, the table's D call, lacks a check against the DNA. TRBV12-1 corresponds to a pseudogene. The CDR3 runs 10 residues. The CDR3 DNA reads as TGTGCCAGCAGCCCCCGTCAGGAGTACTTC. This translates into CASSPRQEYF.

The chain uses TRBV2 and TRBJ2-3, with D tentatively TRBD2 (7 bases). CDR1 is SNHLY and CDR2 is FYNNEI in the germline V gene. Trimming cost V 7 bases and J 0 bases, with 20 bases left between them. This CDR3 spans 17 amino acids. CDR3 nucleotides: TGTGCCAGCAACATAAGGGGGGGGACTTCCAGCACAGATACGCAGTATTTT. It encodes CASNIRGGTSSTDTQYF.

The chain links TRBV18 to TRBJ1-2, with 8 bases identical to TRBD1. CDR1 and CDR2 from the germline V gene are KGHSH and LQKENI. This CDR3 has 13 residues. J lost 10 bases, V lost 3 bases, and 7 bases had no gene match. The CDR3 loop is CASSPPAGGYYTF. DNA of the CDR3: TGTGCCAGCTCACCTCCGGCAGGGGGCTACTACACCTTC. The entire variable domain, with the rest obtained from reference TRBV18 and TRBJ1-2, is as follows: NAGVMQNPRHLVRRRGQEARLRCSPMKGHSHVYWYRQLPEEGLKFMVYLQKENIIDESGMPKERFSAEFPKEGPSILRIQQVVRGDSAAYFCASSPPAGGYYTFGSGTRLTVV.

This clone has only one observation. The chain employs TRBV9 and TRBJ2-2, with TRBD2 identical over 9 bases. The CDR3 contains 15 residues. The germline V gene encodes CDR1 SGDLS and CDR2 YYNGEE. After removal of 0 bases from V and 5 bases from J, the junction contained 2 bases not matched to a gene. CDR3 nucleotides: TGTGCCAGCAGCGTAGCTCTAGCGGGAACCGGGGAGCTGTTTTTT. Translating it yields CASSVALAGTGELFF.

V gene TRBV7-8 combines with J gene TRBJ1-6, with TRBD1 as a possible D gene (6 bases). This CDR3 is built from 19 residues. Germline-derived CDR1 and CDR2 are SGHVS and FQNEAQ. The germline V and J ends were trimmed by 1 base and 5 bases, with 21 bases remaining between them. The CDR3 region is CASSLVIRGTNADNSPLHF. The CDR3 DNA sequence: TGTGCCAGCAGCTTAGTAATTCGGGGGACAAATGCAGATAATTCACCCCTCCACTTT.

The chain employs TRBV6-1 and TRBJ2-2, with a possible D match to TRBD2 (6 bases). The CDR3 spans 14 residues. Trimming took 3 bases from V and 6 from J, leaving 11 bases between them. Germline CDR1 is MNHNS and CDR2 is SASEGT. The CDR3 loop reads CASSDGGVAGELFF. CDR3 nucleotides: TGTGCCAGCAGTGATGGCGGGGTGGCCGGGGAGCTGTTTTTT.

This clone appeared a single time. The chain links TRBV10-1 to TRBJ2-2; D unclear. The V gene's germline CDR1 is WNHNN and CDR2 SYGVQD (reference sequence). The CDR3 is 16 amino acids. Trimming shortened V by 6 bases and J by 6 bases, and 20 bases separated the two germline ends. CDR3 in DNA: TGCGCCAGCAGCTTAGGAAACCTCGAGGATCCCGGGGAGCTGTTTTTT. It codes for CASSLGNLEDPGELFF.

The rearrangement joins TRBV5-6 to TRBJ1-4, with D unclear. Trimming pared 7 bases from V and 5 bases from J, leaving 18 bases between. This CDR3 contains 15 residues. CDR1 SGHDT and CDR2 YYEEEE come from the germline V gene. The DNA of the CDR3 is TGTGCCAGCGGACTCTTGGGCCCGATAAATGAAAAACTGTTTTTT. Translated: CASGLLGPINEKLFF.

This clone was observed a handful of times. The chain recombines TRBV10-2 with TRBJ2-7; D may match TRBD1 or TRBD2 (5 bases each). The CDR3 length is 13 residues. Germline V gene sequence: CDR1 WSHSY, CDR2 SAAADI. The DNA of the CDR3 is TGCGCGACCGAGGGGCAGGAAGGGTACGAGCAGTACTTC. Its protein is CATEGQEGYEQYF.

This chain joins TRBV11-2 and TRBJ2-5; D tentatively reads TRBD1 or TRBD2 (5 bases each). The V end lost 0 bases, the J end lost 5 bases, and 13 bases lay between the germline ends. The CDR3 covers 15 residues. Per the germline V gene, CDR1 is SGHAT and CDR2 is FQNNGV. The chain's CDR3 is CASSLEPGLGETQYF. The CDR3 region has the DNA TGTGCCAGCAGCTTAGAGCCGGGGCTCGGGGAGACCCAGTACTTC.

This chain uses TRBV1 with TRBJ1-2; the table assigns TRBD1, which was not confirmed against the DNA. TRBV1 is reported as a pseudogene. CDR3 length: 16 amino acids. The CDR3 loop reads CTSRTISVRKTYGYTF. The CDR3 DNA follows: TGCACCAGCAGGACAATAAGTGTGCGAAAGACCTATGGCTACACCTTC.